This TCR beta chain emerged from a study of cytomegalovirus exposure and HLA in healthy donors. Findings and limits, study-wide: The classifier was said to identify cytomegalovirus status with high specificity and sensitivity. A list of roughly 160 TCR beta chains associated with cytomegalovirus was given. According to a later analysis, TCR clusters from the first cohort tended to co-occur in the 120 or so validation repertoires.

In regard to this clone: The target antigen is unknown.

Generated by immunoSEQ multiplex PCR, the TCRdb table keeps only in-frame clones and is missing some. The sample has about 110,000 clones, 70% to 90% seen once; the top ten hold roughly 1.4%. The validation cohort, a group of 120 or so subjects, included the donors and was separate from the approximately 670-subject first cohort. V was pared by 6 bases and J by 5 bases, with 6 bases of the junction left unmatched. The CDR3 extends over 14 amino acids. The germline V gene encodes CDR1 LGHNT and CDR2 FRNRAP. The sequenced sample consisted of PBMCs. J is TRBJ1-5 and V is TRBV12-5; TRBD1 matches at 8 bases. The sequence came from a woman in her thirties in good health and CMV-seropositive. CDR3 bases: TGTGCTAGTGGACGGACAGGGAGGGATCAGCCCCAGCATTTT. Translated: CASGRTGRDQPQHF.